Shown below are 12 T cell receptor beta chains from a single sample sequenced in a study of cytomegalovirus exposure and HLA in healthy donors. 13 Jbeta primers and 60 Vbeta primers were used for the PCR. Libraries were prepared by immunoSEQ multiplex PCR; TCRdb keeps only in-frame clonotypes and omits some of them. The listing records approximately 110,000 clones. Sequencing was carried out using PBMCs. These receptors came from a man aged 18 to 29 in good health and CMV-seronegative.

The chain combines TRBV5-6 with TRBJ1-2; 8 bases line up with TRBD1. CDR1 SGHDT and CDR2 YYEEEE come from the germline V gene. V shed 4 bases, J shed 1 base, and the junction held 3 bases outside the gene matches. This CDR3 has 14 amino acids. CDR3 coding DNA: TGTGCCAGCAGCCTACAGGGGGGTAACTATGGCTACACCTTC. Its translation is CASSLQGGNYGYTF.

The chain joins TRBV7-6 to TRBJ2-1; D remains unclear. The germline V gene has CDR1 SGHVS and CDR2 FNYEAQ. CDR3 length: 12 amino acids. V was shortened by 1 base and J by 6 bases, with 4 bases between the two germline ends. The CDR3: CASSLDSNEQFF. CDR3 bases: TGTGCCAGCAGCTTAGACTCCAATGAGCAGTTCTTC.

The CDR3 region has the DNA TGTGCCTGGTTGGGGCAATACTCCTACGAGCAGTACTTC. The encoded protein is CAWLGQYSYEQYF. This chain uses TRBV30 with TRBJ2-7; tentative D call: TRBD1 (5 bases). Germline CDR1 is GTSNPN and CDR2 is SVGIG (reference sequence). The CDR3 sequence is 13 residues long. The V end lost 5 bases, the J end lost 0 bases, and 11 bases lay between the germline ends.

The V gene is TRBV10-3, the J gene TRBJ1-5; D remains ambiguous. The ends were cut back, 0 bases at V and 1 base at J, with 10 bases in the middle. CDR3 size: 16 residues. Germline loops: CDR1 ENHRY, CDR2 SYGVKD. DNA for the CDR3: TGTGCCATCAGTGAGTCTGACGGGTGGAGCAATCAGCCCCAGCATTTT. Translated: CAISESDGWSNQPQHF.

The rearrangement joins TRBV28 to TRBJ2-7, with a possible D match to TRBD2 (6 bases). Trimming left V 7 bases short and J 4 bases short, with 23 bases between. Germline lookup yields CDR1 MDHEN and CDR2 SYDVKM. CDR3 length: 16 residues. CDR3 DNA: TGTGCCAGCACCAAGGGGACTGAGAGAGGTAAATACGAGCAGTACTTC. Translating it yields CASTKGTERGKYEQYF.

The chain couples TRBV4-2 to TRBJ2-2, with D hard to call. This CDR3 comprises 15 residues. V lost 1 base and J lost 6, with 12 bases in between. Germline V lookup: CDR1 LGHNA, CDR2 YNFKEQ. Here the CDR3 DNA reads TGTGCCAGCAGCCAAGTACGTTCTGGAGCCGGGGAGCTGTTTTTT. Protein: CASSQVRSGAGELFF.

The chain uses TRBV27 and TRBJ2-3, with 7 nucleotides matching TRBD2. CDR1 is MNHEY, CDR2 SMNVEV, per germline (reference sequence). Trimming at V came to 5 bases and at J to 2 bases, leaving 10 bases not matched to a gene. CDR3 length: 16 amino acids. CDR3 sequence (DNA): TGTGCCAGCAGTAAGACTCCGCGGGGGAACACAGATACGCAGTATTTT. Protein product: CASSKTPRGNTDTQYF.

CDR3 region: CAISGLRDNAYGYTF. Here the CDR3 DNA reads TGTGCCATCAGCGGACTTAGGGACAACGCCTATGGCTACACCTTC. The V call is TRBV10-3, the J call TRBJ1-2, with D tentatively TRBD1 (6 bases). Trimming left V 6 bases short and J 4 bases short, with 18 bases between. This CDR3 has 15 residues. Germline CDR1 reads ENHRY; CDR2 reads SYGVKD.

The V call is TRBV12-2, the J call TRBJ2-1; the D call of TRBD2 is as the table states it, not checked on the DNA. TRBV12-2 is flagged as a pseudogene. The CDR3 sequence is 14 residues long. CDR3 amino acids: CASRTGLAGDEQFF. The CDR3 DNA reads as TGTGCAAGTCGCACTGGACTAGCGGGGGATGAGCAGTTCTTC.

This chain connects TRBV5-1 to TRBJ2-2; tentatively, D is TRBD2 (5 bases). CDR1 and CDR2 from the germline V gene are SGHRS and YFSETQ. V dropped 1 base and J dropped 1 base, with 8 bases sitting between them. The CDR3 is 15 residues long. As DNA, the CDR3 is TGCGCCAGCAGCTTGCTAGCACAGAACACCGGGGAGCTGTTTTTT. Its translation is CASSLLAQNTGELFF.

The CDR3 protein is CASSLAPGGADGYTF. In DNA form, the CDR3 reads TGCGCCAGCAGCTTGGCCCCGGGCGGGGCCGATGGCTACACCTTC. The chain recombines TRBV5-1 with TRBJ1-2, with D perhaps TRBD1 (5 bases). V was clipped by 0 bases and J by 6 bases, with 15 bases between them. The CDR3 extends over 15 amino acids. CDR1 and CDR2 from the germline V gene are SGHRS and YFSETQ.

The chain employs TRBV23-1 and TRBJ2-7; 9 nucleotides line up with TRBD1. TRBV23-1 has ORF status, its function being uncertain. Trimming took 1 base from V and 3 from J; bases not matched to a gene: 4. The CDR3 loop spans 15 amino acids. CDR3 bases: TGCGCCAGCAGTCAATGGCGGGACAGGGACTACGAGCAGTACTTC. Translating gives CASSQWRDRDYEQYF.